This entry describes one TCR beta chain. Its recognized antigen is unknown. No base quality information exists; no much larger clone differs at one position. This sample stems from a study of neoadjuvant nivolumab and ipilimumab in lung cancer (dated by TCRdb to 2020 to 2022). Turning to the overall study: In the NEOSTAR trial, nivolumab was administered intravenously at 3 mg/kg on days 1, 15 and 29, and the combination arm also received ipilimumab 1 mg/kg on day 1 only. The primary endpoint of the trial was the rate of major pathologic response (MPR) in the intention-to-treat population of each study arm. A total of just under 45 patients with operable NSCLC were treated in the trial, with about 23 randomized to nivolumab monotherapy and 21 randomized to nivolumab plus ipilimumab. TCR repertoires in pretherapy (baseline) peripheral blood were compared with TCR repertoires in tumors resected at surgery after neoadjuvant immune checkpoint blockade. Matched pretherapy and resected tumor pairs were analyzed from seven patients, of whom four had been treated with nivolumab and three with nivolumab plus ipilimumab. What the research found in general, with its limitations: A small number of samples was subjected to TCR sequencing. No significant correlation was found between TCR clonality and pathologic tumor regression, and only one major-pathologic-response sample was available for the clonality analysis. TCR richness and clonality were greater in resected tumors than in tumor-adjacent uninvolved lung, and increases were seen in more dual-therapy-treated tumors. From pretherapy to surgery, tumor T-cell richness and clonality went up in three of three dual-therapy tumors, versus only two of four nivolumab-treated tumors. A positive correlation was observed between pretherapy blood TCR richness and richness in tumors resected after neoadjuvant therapy (Spearman R of about 0.82).

Libraries were made using the immunoSEQ multiplex PCR assay. Per the original workflow: Repertoires were summarized by richness and clonality, and significantly expanded and contracted clones were identified between pre- and post-therapy samples. Drawn from immuneACCESS, this table holds only the in-frame rearrangements with V and J called that TCRdb kept. Clones are partly lost; checked studies trace under half to an unresolved V gene and leave the rest unexplained. V and J calls and clone size are given by that table; D and trimming were obtained from the DNA. The sample table records 40,000 to 60,000 clones; about 89% of these occur just once. The ten largest make up over 3.5% of the sample. The V end loses 3 bases and the J end loses 8 bases, and a stretch of 15 bases separates them. For CDR1 and CDR2, the germline V gene lists SGHRS and YFSETQ. There are 14 amino acids in the CDR3, from cysteine to phenylalanine inclusive. Only the CDR3 portion is preserved as DNA: 42 bases, with reading frame beginning at the first base.

The time point tag for this specimen amounts to: pretherapy, before neoadjuvant immune checkpoint inhibitors. The samples were obtained from NEOSTAR, a phase 2 randomized trial that tested neoadjuvant nivolumab or nivolumab plus ipilimumab, followed by surgery, in operable NSCLC. This receptor was obtained from an adult with non-small cell lung cancer. Some clones in this sample may be carry-over from other donors' samples. The material sequenced was blood, taken before neoadjuvant nivolumab, alone or with ipilimumab. In this chain, TRBV5-1 is recombined with TRBJ2-1; the D region may be TRBD1 or TRBD2, each matching 5 bases equally. The CDR3 sequence is CASSSLPGTHEQFF. The DNA sequence is given as TGCGCCAGCAGCTCCCTTCCCGGGACCCATGAGCAGTTCTTC.